The next 10 T cell receptor beta chains were all read from a single sample in a study of neurological immune-mediated disorders. MiXCR, applied by TCRdb to the 5' RACE reads, yields one record per CDR3 protein. In the table there are about 60,000 distinct CDR3 sequences, nearly 10% of which are singletons. Time point given: longitudinal time-point 2. The sample comprised PBMCs. Every receptor here comes from a man aged 30 to 39 in good health.

The sample holds many counts of this clonotype. The genes are TRBV7-2 and TRBJ2-5; D unclear. The CDR3 has 15 amino acids. Germline CDR1 is SGHTA and CDR2 is FQGNSA. V lost 2 bases to trimming and J lost 2 bases, with 12 bases between them. In nucleotides, the CDR3 is TGTGCCAGCAGCTTATTTTTGAGGCTACAAGAGACCCAGTACTTC. It codes for CASSLFLRLQETQYF. The whole variable domain, remainder taken from reference TRBV7-2 and TRBJ2-5, is GAGVSQSPSNKVTEKGKDVELRCDPISGHTALYWYRQSLGQGLEFLIYFQGNSAPDKSGLPSDRFSAERTGGSVSTLTIQRTQQEDSAVYLCASSLFLRLQETQYFGPGTRLLVL.

This clonotype was picked up many times. CDR3 residues: CASSHDTGQIYEQYF. The CDR3 DNA sequence: TGCGCCAGCAGCCATGACACGGGACAGATCTACGAGCAGTACTTC. The chain joins TRBV4-1 to TRBJ2-7; TRBD1 aligns across 7 bases. From germline, CDR1 is MGHRA and CDR2 YSYEKL. V was clipped by 3 bases and J by 3 bases; unmatched bases: 8. The CDR3 contains 15 residues.

This clonotype was recorded at least ten times. This chain uses TRBV6-5 with TRBJ2-5, with D possibly TRBD1 on 6 matching bases. The CDR3 extends over 15 amino acids. V was clipped by 4 bases and J by 4 bases, with 16 bases between them. Germline V lookup: CDR1 MNHEY, CDR2 SVGAGI. The CDR3 nucleotides are TGTGCCAGCAGTTCACCAGGGGCGGTAGGAGAGACCCAGTACTTC. Amino acids: CASSSPGAVGETQYF.

At least ten counts were recorded for this clonotype. The V and J genes are TRBV29-1 and TRBJ2-3; 10 nucleotides align to TRBD2. The V gene end was trimmed by 6 bases and the J gene end by 5 bases; junction bases not matched to a gene: 14. This CDR3 comprises 16 residues. Germline V gene data show CDR1 as SQVTM and CDR2 as ANQGSEA. CDR3 sequence: CSVARGAGGPGDTQYF. The CDR3 DNA reads as TGCAGCGTGGCGCGTGGAGCGGGAGGGCCGGGAGATACGCAGTATTTT.

In its sample, this clonotype was seen a few times. J is TRBJ2-1 and V is TRBV6-2 or TRBV6-3; maybe TRBD2 (5 bases). Germline V gene sequence: CDR1 MNHEY, CDR2 SVGEGT. Trimming removed 6 bases from V and 2 bases from J, with 11 bases in between. The CDR3 runs 14 residues. The chain's CDR3 is CASRSGGTYNEQFF. The CDR3 nucleotides read TGTGCCAGCAGGAGTGGAGGTACCTACAATGAGCAGTTCTTC.

There are many counts of this clonotype. This rearrangement joins TRBV18 to TRBJ2-5, with 7 positions matching TRBD2. The CDR3 totals 15 residues. V lost 2 bases to trimming and J lost 0 bases; unmatched junction nucleotides: 3. Germline V gene data show CDR1 as KGHSH and CDR2 as LQKENI. The CDR3 loop is CASSPASGNQETQYF. The DNA for the CDR3 is TGTGCCAGCTCACCAGCCAGCGGGAACCAAGAGACCCAGTACTTC. Combining the CDR3 with reference TRBV18 and TRBJ2-5 gives the whole variable domain NAGVMQNPRHLVRRRGQEARLRCSPMKGHSHVYWYRQLPEEGLKFMVYLQKENIIDESGMPKERFSAEFPKEGPSILRIQQVVRGDSAAYFCASSPASGNQETQYFGPGTRLLVL.

This clonotype showed up just a few times. V is TRBV7-9 and J is TRBJ2-2, with D perhaps matching TRBD2 (6 bases). CDR1 SEHNR and CDR2 FQNEAQ come from the germline V gene (reference sequence). V lost 2 bases to trimming and J lost 1 base, with 11 bases between them. There are 16 residues in the CDR3. The CDR3, as DNA: TGTGCCAGCAGCTTACGTGGGCGGGAGAACACCGGGGAGCTGTTTTTT. Translated: CASSLRGRENTGELFF.

This clonotype was observed many times. The CDR3 sequence is CASSLRGQGGADTQYF. In DNA, the CDR3 is TGCGCCAGCAGCTTGCGAGGACAGGGTGGGGCAGATACGCAGTATTTT. V is TRBV5-1 and J is TRBJ2-3, with 8 bases fitting TRBD1. This CDR3 has 16 residues. Germline values: CDR1 SGHRS, CDR2 YFSETQ. The V and J ends lost 1 base and 4 bases, in that order; junction bases with no gene match: 8.

This clonotype was detected many times. The chain employs TRBV7-8 and TRBJ2-1; tentative D call: TRBD1 (6 bases). V was cut by 1 base and J by 6 bases, with 10 bases left in between. Per the germline V gene, CDR1 is SGHVS and CDR2 is FQNEAQ. The CDR3 totals 14 residues. CDR3 sequence (DNA): TGTGCCAGCAGCTTAGGGGGCAGGGGCAATGAGCAGTTCTTC. Amino acids: CASSLGGRGNEQFF.

This clonotype was recorded at least ten times. CDR3 region: CASSPGQGAGEPNQPQHF. For the CDR3, the DNA is TGTGCCAGCAGTCCCGGACAGGGGGCGGGAGAACCCAATCAGCCCCAGCATTTT. The V call is TRBV27, the J call TRBJ1-5; 11 bases match TRBD1. CDR3 length: 18 residues. V trimming: 5 bases; J trimming: 3 bases; junction bases outside the gene matches: 12. Germline V gives CDR1 MNHEY, CDR2 SMNVEV (reference sequence).